The clone carrying this T cell receptor beta chain was recorded a few times. Its specificity is unknown. Unsorted bulk tissue, roughly 20-32 mg of it, served as the source for co-extraction of RNA and DNA. The V and J ends lost 5 bases and 4 bases respectively, with 17 bases between them. CDR1 SGHAT and CDR2 FQNNGV come from the germline V gene. The CDR3 extends over 15 amino acids. This specimen comes from a study of tumor-infiltrating lymphocytes in primary liver carcinoma. Background on the study: Those enrolled were patients of both sexes, who were aged 30 to 69 years. Each of the growths was stage T1-T3 N0M0, extending roughly 4.2 to 10 cm across. Study-level results: The study found tumor-adjacent and tumor-blood pairs overlapped less than tumor region pairs.

Reverse transcription of 500 ng total RNA with a constant-region primer produced TCR beta cDNA. What produced the TCR beta libraries was three nested multiplex PCR rounds using slightly modified ARM-PCR. Both of the initial two PCR rounds ran for nine to ten cycles and employed TRBV1-TRBV30 forward primers alongside a C-beta reverse primer. TCRdb independently ran MiXCR on the multiplex PCR reads; one entry per CDR3 protein. The table has 100,000 or so distinct CDR3 sequences, approximately 80% seen once. The receptor was derived from a man aged 40-55 years with primary liver carcinoma and hepatitis B virus infection. The chain employs TRBV11-2 and TRBJ2-5; D is perhaps TRBD1 or TRBD2 (6 bases each). Specimen: liver tumor tissue from sampling region 3. Subset here: tumor region T3, left-lateral pole. For the CDR3, the DNA is TGTGCCAGCAGCGACCTGACAGGAGCGGGAGAGACCCAGTACTTC. Amino acids: CASSDLTGAGETQYF.